This TCR beta chain was sequenced during a study of cytomegalovirus exposure and HLA in healthy donors. Regarding the study as a whole: Most subjects had HLA-A and HLA-B alleles reportedly predicted accurately by TCR beta sequences. Rare TCR sequences dominated, though some public TCRs recurred in many donors. Researchers left out some V segments, among them TRBV6-2 and TRBV6-3, as indistinguishable. Versus the approximately 700-donor mean, an Asian-associated ancestry cluster reportedly showed fewer N-insertions in a later analysis.

V was clipped by 1 base and J by 7 bases; unmatched bases: 5. The germline gives CDR1 LGHNA, CDR2 YNFKEQ. This CDR3 region has 15 residues. Details on this clone: Its specificity is unknown.

PCR amplification relied on 60 Vbeta primers (plus 13 Jbeta primers). Clones were read by immunoSEQ multiplex PCR, and TCRdb kept only the in-frame ones, dropping some. The table has some 150,000 clones, roughly 80% seen once; the top ten hold about 0.76%. The sample taken for sequencing was PBMCs. This clonotype was sampled from a woman between 18 and 29 years old in good health and CMV-seronegative. V and J are TRBV4-2 and TRBJ2-1; 9 nucleotides agree with TRBD2. CDR3 protein: CASSQGAGGRNEQFF. CDR3 sequence (DNA): TGTGCCAGCAGCCAAGGGGCGGGGGGGAGGAATGAGCAGTTCTTC.